A single sample gave rise to the 17 T cell receptor beta chains below, sequenced in a study of blood T cell repertoires in COVID-19 (dated by TCRdb to the early 2020s). The library was generated by the immunoSEQ multiplex PCR assay. Entries here come from immuneACCESS through TCRdb and include only in-frame sequences with V and J called. Some clones fail to appear in such tables; in the studies checked, an unresolved V gene covers under half of the shortfall, and the cause of the remainder is unknown. The sample yields over 150,000 clones; roughly 88% were counted once. Roughly 9% of the sample is held by the ten biggest clonotypes. Source material: PBMCs or T cells enriched from blood (not recorded which). The origin of the receptors is a woman between 18 and 29 years old who had recovered from COVID-19.

The chain couples TRBV28 to TRBJ2-5; 8 bases map to TRBD2. V lost 8 bases and J lost 7; bases outside the gene matches: 24. The CDR3 consists of 18 residues. Per germline, CDR1 MDHEN and CDR2 SYDVKM. The CDR3 region has the DNA TGTGCCAGCCGTACCCCCCCGGGTATGACTAGCGCCTCCGGGACCCAGTACTTC. It is translated as CASRTPPGMTSASGTQYF.

The chain uses TRBV7-6 and TRBJ2-1, with D unclear. V was cut by 5 bases and J by 8 bases, with 19 bases left in between. CDR1 and CDR2 from the germline V gene are SGHVS and FNYEAQ. The CDR3 has 15 residues. The CDR3 is CASSPGQGVRDEQFF. The CDR3 coding sequence is TGTGCCAGCAGCCCCGGTCAAGGCGTCCGGGATGAGCAGTTCTTC.

This clone has only a few counts. This rearrangement joins TRBV18 to TRBJ1-3; D perhaps matches TRBD1 (5 bases). Germline V CDR1 and CDR2: KGHSH, LQKENI. V lost 0 bases and J lost 2, with 11 bases in between. There are 16 residues in the CDR3. CDR3 sequence (DNA): TGTGCCAGCTCACCACCGGGGCAGGGTCCTGGAAACACCATATATTTT. Translation gives CASSPPGQGPGNTIYF. Together with reference TRBV18 and TRBJ1-3, the CDR3 gives the full variable domain: NAGVMQNPRHLVRRRGQEARLRCSPMKGHSHVYWYRQLPEEGLKFMVYLQKENIIDESGMPKERFSAEFPKEGPSILRIQQVVRGDSAAYFCASSPPGQGPGNTIYFGEGSWLTVV.

V is TRBV5-1 and J is TRBJ2-2, with D maybe TRBD1 (6 bases). V shed 0 bases and J shed 6 bases, with 12 bases lying between them. In germline, CDR1 is SGHRS, CDR2 YFSETQ. The CDR3 length is 15 residues. The CDR3 nucleotides read TGCGCCAGCAGCTTGGGGCCGCAGGGGTCCGGGGAGCTGTTTTTT. It translates to CASSLGPQGSGELFF.

V gene TRBV14 combines with J gene TRBJ2-2, with D unclear. Germline V gives CDR1 SGHDN, CDR2 FVKESK. The CDR3 totals 11 residues. The ends were cut back, 10 bases at V and 4 bases at J, with 7 bases in the middle. The CDR3 sequence: CAIKFTGELFF. The CDR3 DNA is TGTGCCATCAAATTCACCGGGGAGCTGTTTTTT.

Only a few counts were recorded for this clone. The CDR3: CASSPTLAGGYNEQFF. The CDR3 bases are TGTGCCAGCAGCCCTACCTTAGCGGGGGGCTACAATGAGCAGTTCTTC. This chain joins TRBV7-2 and TRBJ2-1; 10 bases agree with TRBD2. The germline V gene encodes CDR1 SGHTA and CDR2 FQGNSA. The CDR3 covers 16 residues. V was clipped by 5 bases and J by 3 bases; unmatched bases: 7.

This chain connects TRBV10-3 to TRBJ2-3, with TRBD2 matching over 9 bases. This CDR3 comprises 14 residues. Germline-derived CDR1 and CDR2 are ENHRY and SYGVKD. The junction had 9 bases not matched to a gene; V was cut back by 10 bases and J by 4 bases. In DNA form, the CDR3 reads TGTGCCACGACTAGCGGCTTGGGCGCAGATACGCAGTATTTT. Its protein is CATTSGLGADTQYF.

The chain combines TRBV19 with TRBJ2-1; D may be TRBD1 (6 bases). The CDR3 has 14 amino acids. Germline V lookup: CDR1 LNHDA, CDR2 SQIVND (reference sequence). Trimming took 5 bases from V and 6 from J, leaving 14 bases between them. The CDR3 region is CASSSTNRVNEQFF. CDR3 bases: TGTGCCAGTAGTTCGACAAACAGGGTCAATGAGCAGTTCTTC.

The chain employs TRBV2 and TRBJ1-1, with D unresolved. From germline, CDR1 is SNHLY and CDR2 FYNNEI. V was shortened by 8 bases and J by 0 bases, with 16 bases between the two germline ends. This CDR3 spans 15 amino acids. CDR3 DNA sequence: TGTGCCAGCTGTATGGCAGTCCGATTGAACACTGAAGCTTTCTTT. It is translated as CASCMAVRLNTEAFF.

The CDR3 protein is CASSPRGELYGYTF. In DNA form, the CDR3 reads TGTGCCAGCAGCCCCCGTGGGGAGCTTTATGGCTACACCTTC. The rearrangement joins TRBV28 to TRBJ1-2; D unclear. The CDR3 loop spans 14 amino acids. Deletions cut 6 bases from V and 5 bases from J, with 16 bases between. The germline CDR1 and CDR2 sequences are MDHEN and SYDVKM.

The J gene is TRBJ2-2, the V gene TRBV27, with 12 bases aligning to TRBD1. The ends lost 6 bases at V and 1 base at J; junction bases unmatched: 6. In germline, CDR1 is MNHEY, CDR2 SMNVEV (reference sequence). This CDR3 is 17 amino acids long. This CDR3 reads CASSRDRGRENTGELFF. CDR3 nucleotide sequence: TGTGCCAGCAGCCGGGACAGGGGGCGCGAGAACACCGGGGAGCTGTTTTTT.

This sequence joins TRBV29-1 and TRBJ2-7; 8 bases are shared with TRBD2. This CDR3 is built from 19 residues. V lost 4 bases and J lost 1; bases outside the gene matches: 21. Per germline, CDR1 SQVTM and CDR2 ANQGSEA. CDR3 coding DNA: TGCAGCGTTGGGGGGGTGGAAACAACCATGCTAGCGGGTTCCTACGAGCAGTACTTC. Translation gives CSVGGVETTMLAGSYEQYF.

The chain employs TRBV23-1 and TRBJ2-2; D possibly corresponds to TRBD2 (6 bases). TRBV23-1 is sorted into the ORF group, with uncertain function. The CDR3 is 16 amino acids. V gave up 2 bases and J gave up 2 bases, with 12 bases separating them. This CDR3 is CASSQEASDNTGELFF. The DNA of the CDR3 is TGCGCCAGCAGTCAAGAGGCTAGCGATAACACCGGGGAGCTGTTTTTT.

The chain recombines TRBV28 with TRBJ2-1; D is possibly TRBD1 (5 bases). V lost 5 bases to trimming and J lost 0 bases, with 14 bases between them. The CDR3 totals 16 residues. Germline assignment: CDR1 MDHEN and CDR2 SYDVKM. The DNA for the CDR3 is TGTGCCAGCAGTAGGCAGGGATTGAGCTCCTACAATGAGCAGTTCTTC. This sequence encodes CASSRQGLSSYNEQFF. The full variable domain, its missing parts supplied by reference TRBV28 and TRBJ2-1, is DVKVTQSSRYLVKRTGEKVFLECVQDMDHENMFWYRQDPGLGLRLIYFSYDVKMKEKGDIPEGYSVSREKKERFSLILESASTNQTSMYLCASSRQGLSSYNEQFFGPGTRLTVL.

The sample holds a few counts of this clone. The V call is TRBV28, the J call TRBJ2-7; TRBD1 aligns across 9 bases. The CDR3 has 15 residues. J lost 4 bases, V lost 5 bases, and 9 bases had no gene match. Germline V lookup: CDR1 MDHEN, CDR2 SYDVKM. The DNA for the CDR3 is TGTGCCAGCAGTCCCTTAACAGGGGGCCCATACGAGCAGTACTTC. Protein product: CASSPLTGGPYEQYF.

The chain joins TRBV11-2 to TRBJ2-7, with 10 bases lining up with TRBD1. The CDR3 is 15 amino acids. The J segment lost 4 bases and the V segment lost 10 bases, leaving 13 bases of the junction unmatched. Germline assignment: CDR1 SGHAT and CDR2 FQNNGV. CDR3 in DNA: TGTGCCACCGGCCATCCGGGACAGGGGTTGTACGAGCAGTACTTC. It translates to CATGHPGQGLYEQYF. Full variable domain (missing parts from reference TRBV11-2 and TRBJ2-7): EAGVAQSPRYKIIEKRQSVAFWCNPISGHATLYWYQQILGQGPKLLIQFQNNGVVDDSQLPKDRFSAERLKGVDSTLKIQPAKLEDSAVYLCATGHPGQGLYEQYFGPGTRLTVT.

In this sample, this clone turned up once. The chain employs TRBV7-8 and TRBJ2-7; tentative D call: TRBD2 (6 bases). V shed 4 bases and J shed 3 bases, with 19 bases lying between them. Germline CDR1 SGHVS, CDR2 FQNEAQ. There are 16 residues in the CDR3. The CDR3 DNA sequence: TGTGCCAGCAGCTCGGAACCGGGACTTGCAATCTACGAGCAGTACTTC. It specifies CASSSEPGLAIYEQYF.